The present entry profiles one T cell receptor (beta chain) with its context. The source of the sample is a study of cytomegalovirus exposure and HLA in healthy donors. CDR1 is SEHNR, CDR2 FQNEAQ, per germline (reference sequence). Trimming removed 5 bases at V and 7 bases at J, with 21 bases between. CDR3 length equals 15 residues. The PCR employed 60 Vbeta primers together with 13 Jbeta primers. The assay was immunoSEQ multiplex PCR, and TCRdb's table has in-frame clones only and misses some. This table holds about 98,000 clones, roughly 70% found once. This chain connects TRBV7-9 to TRBJ2-7, with a possible D match to TRBD2 (6 bases). The clonotype originates from a man aged 50 to 60 in good health and CMV-seronegative. Sequencing was done on a sample of PBMCs. The DNA for the CDR3 is TGTGCCAGCAGCACTGCTTCGGGCGGGATTGTGGAGCAGTACTTC. Protein product: CASSTASGGIVEQYF.